Here is one T cell receptor (beta chain) with its context. Both 60 Vbeta primers and 13 Jbeta primers went into the PCR. Repertoires were generated with immunoSEQ multiplex PCR, while TCRdb's copy carries only in-frame clones and drops some. The sample lists roughly 120,000 clones; less than 70% were seen once. This sample was included in a study of cytomegalovirus exposure and HLA in healthy donors. The origin of this receptor is a woman between 25 and 40 years old in good health and CMV-seronegative. The sequenced material came from PBMCs.

The CDR3 sequence: CASSRDSYNEQFF. The CDR3, as DNA: TGTGCCAGCAGTCGGGACAGTTACAATGAGCAGTTCTTC. The J gene is TRBJ2-1, the V gene TRBV6-5, with 7 bases identical to TRBD1. CDR1 MNHEY and CDR2 SVGAGI come from the germline V gene. The CDR3 runs to 13 residues. The junction had 2 bases not matched to a gene; V was cut back by 5 bases and J by 4 bases.